Shown below are 27 T cell receptor beta chains from a single sample sequenced in a study of cytomegalovirus exposure and HLA in healthy donors. Amplification used 60 Vbeta primers and 13 Jbeta primers. Some clones are missing from TCRdb's copy, which holds only in-frame ones; the method was immunoSEQ multiplex PCR. This sample carries approximately 130,000 clones, approximately 80% of them seen once, and the ten largest clones take 1.5%. Material: PBMCs. The receptors come from a woman younger than 30 in good health and CMV-seronegative.

The chain uses TRBV18 and TRBJ1-3; D is perhaps TRBD1 (5 bases). CDR1 KGHSH and CDR2 LQKENI come from the germline V gene. CDR3 length equals 14 residues. Trimming cost V 0 bases and J 2 bases, with 5 bases left between them. The chain's CDR3 is CASSPPGAGNTIYF. The CDR3 region has the DNA TGTGCCAGCTCACCACCAGGGGCTGGAAACACCATATATTTT.

This chain connects TRBV6-5 to TRBJ2-3; tentatively, D is TRBD2 (5 bases). Trimming removed 6 bases from V and 8 bases from J, with 18 bases in between. The CDR3 runs 14 residues. Germline loops: CDR1 MNHEY, CDR2 SVGAGI. The CDR3 loop reads CASSYQTIRGTQYF. CDR3 bases: TGTGCCAGCAGCTACCAGACTATTCGCGGTACGCAGTATTTT.

V gene TRBV4-2 combines with J gene TRBJ2-5; 13 nucleotides match TRBD2. The trim removed 4 bases at V and 5 bases at J, leaving 4 bases unmatched. Looked up from germline, CDR1 is LGHNA and CDR2 is YNFKEQ. This CDR3 is 15 amino acids long. CDR3 region: CASSPTSGGRETQYF. The CDR3 region has the DNA TGTGCCAGCAGCCCGACTAGCGGGGGGAGGGAGACCCAGTACTTC.

This clone was recorded only once. V usage is TRBV19 and J usage is TRBJ1-1; TRBD1 is a possible D gene (6 bases). CDR1 and CDR2 from the germline V gene are LNHDA and SQIVND (reference sequence). Trimming took 1 base from V and 7 from J, leaving 16 bases between them. This CDR3 has 15 residues. DNA for the CDR3: TGTGCCAGTAGTATAGCTGGGGGGGCTCGAAGTGAAGCTTTCTTT. It yields the protein CASSIAGGARSEAFF.

This clone was observed a few times. V gene TRBV5-6 combines with J gene TRBJ1-1; no clear D. Germline CDR1 is SGHDT and CDR2 is YYEEEE. CDR3 length: 15 amino acids. Trimming removed 4 bases from V and 0 bases from J, with 13 bases in between. The CDR3 DNA is TGTGCCAGCAGCCCGAGAGTGAATCTGAACACTGAAGCTTTCTTT. Protein: CASSPRVNLNTEAFF.

The chain couples TRBV2 to TRBJ1-5; TRBD1 matches at 10 bases. Germline lookup yields CDR1 SNHLY and CDR2 FYNNEI. The length of the CDR3 is 15 residues. V lost 4 bases to trimming and J lost 6 bases; unmatched junction nucleotides: 6. In DNA form, the CDR3 reads TGTGCCAGCAGTGCCCCCGGGACAGGGGTTCAGCCCCAGCATTTT. It is translated as CASSAPGTGVQPQHF.

This sequence joins TRBV5-4 and TRBJ2-7, with D uncertain. Germline V gives CDR1 SGHNT, CDR2 YYREEE (reference sequence). This CDR3 comprises 13 residues. The V and J ends lost 0 bases and 5 bases respectively, with 9 bases between them. The CDR3 DNA follows: TGTGCCAGCAGCTTGGCGGGTAGCCACGAGCAGTACTTC. Translation: CASSLAGSHEQYF.

The genes are TRBV4-1 and TRBJ2-7; TRBD2 aligns across 10 bases. The CDR3 runs 15 residues. J was trimmed by 2 bases and V by 4 bases; bases with no gene match: 5. Germline V gives CDR1 MGHRA, CDR2 YSYEKL. CDR3 sequence: CASSRGLADPYEQYF. In nucleotides, the CDR3 is TGCGCCAGCAGCCGAGGACTAGCGGACCCCTACGAGCAGTACTTC.

This sequence joins TRBV29-1 and TRBJ1-1, with D possibly matching TRBD1 (5 bases). Deletions cut 3 bases from V and 7 bases from J, with 9 bases between. The germline V gene has CDR1 SQVTM and CDR2 ANQGSEA. CDR3 length: 11 amino acids. As DNA, the CDR3 is TGCAGCGTTGATAACGGGGGTGAAGCTTTCTTT. Its translation is CSVDNGGEAFF.

The J gene is TRBJ2-7, the V gene TRBV6-5; no firm D call. The length of the CDR3 is 16 residues. The V end was cut by 0 bases, the J end by 2 bases, with 14 bases between. From germline, CDR1 is MNHEY and CDR2 SVGAGI. The CDR3 loop reads CASSYSPQVITYEQYF. CDR3 nucleotides: TGTGCCAGCAGTTACTCACCGCAGGTCATCACCTACGAGCAGTACTTC.

This chain uses TRBV14 with TRBJ2-7; D is possibly TRBD2 (6 bases). The length of the CDR3 is 15 residues. The germline V gene encodes CDR1 SGHDN and CDR2 FVKESK. V was shortened by 6 bases and J by 0 bases, with 15 bases between the two germline ends. CDR3 loop: CASSPLATPSYEQYF. The CDR3, as DNA: TGTGCCAGCAGTCCTCTAGCGACCCCCTCCTACGAGCAGTACTTC.

The rearrangement uses TRBV5-1 and TRBJ2-5; D remains ambiguous. The CDR3 loop spans 13 amino acids. V was shortened by 0 bases and J by 5 bases, with 8 bases between the two germline ends. Germline V gene data show CDR1 as SGHRS and CDR2 as YFSETQ. CDR3 sequence reads: CASSLGAFETQYF. The CDR3 region has the DNA TGCGCCAGCAGCTTGGGAGCCTTTGAGACCCAGTACTTC.

This chain uses TRBV28 with TRBJ2-2; tentative D call: TRBD1 (5 bases). The CDR3 has 14 amino acids. V dropped 8 bases and J dropped 0 bases, with 10 bases sitting between them. In germline, CDR1 is MDHEN, CDR2 SYDVKM. The CDR3 sequence: CASLATANTGELFF. CDR3 DNA sequence: TGTGCCAGCTTGGCGACAGCGAACACCGGGGAGCTGTTTTTT.

The DNA of the CDR3 is TGTGCCAGTAGATCTCCTTCTAGCTTCGAGCAGTACTTC. It is translated as CASRSPSSFEQYF. The genes are TRBV19 and TRBJ2-7, with D possibly matching TRBD2 (5 bases). V dropped 6 bases and J dropped 6 bases, with 15 bases sitting between them. The CDR3 is 13 residues long. The germline gives CDR1 LNHDA, CDR2 SQIVND (reference sequence).

This chain uses TRBV19 with TRBJ1-1; weak D call: TRBD1 (6 bases). This CDR3 is built from 14 residues. Germline V gives CDR1 LNHDA, CDR2 SQIVND (reference sequence). The V end lost 5 bases, the J end lost 10 bases, and 20 bases lay between the germline ends. The CDR3, as DNA: TGTGCCAGTAGTCTAGGGGGGGGTATCGTCGGAGCTTTCTTT. Translation gives CASSLGGGIVGAFF.

The chain links TRBV7-2 to TRBJ2-5; no firm D call. Gene TRBJ2-7 matches the end of the DNA better, so the J call may be wrong. The germline V gene encodes CDR1 SGHTA and CDR2 FQGNSA. The CDR3 covers 12 residues. CDR3 residues: CASSQTPYEQYF. For the CDR3, the DNA is TGTGCCAGCAGCCAAACCCCCTACGAGCAGTACTTC.

This clone has a single count. The chain recombines TRBV9 with TRBJ1-4; D gene uncertain. V lost 0 bases to trimming and J lost 6 bases, with 9 bases between them. The germline CDR1 and CDR2 sequences are SGDLS and YYNGEE. The CDR3 runs 14 residues. Here the CDR3 reads CASSVAGYDEKLFF. In DNA form, the CDR3 reads TGTGCCAGCAGCGTAGCGGGGTACGATGAAAAACTGTTTTTT.

This clone was counted once. The rearrangement joins TRBV20-1 to TRBJ2-2; no clear D gene. Trimming cost V 4 bases and J 5 bases, with 5 bases left between them. Germline V CDR1 and CDR2: DFQATT, SNEGSKA (reference sequence). The CDR3 has 11 residues. The CDR3 is CSATLTGELFF. CDR3 in DNA: TGCAGTGCTACCCTAACCGGGGAGCTGTTTTTT.

J is TRBJ2-7 and V is TRBV21-1; whether TRBD1, the table's D call, matches the DNA was not checked. TRBV21-1 is a pseudogene locus. This CDR3 has 15 residues. In DNA form, the CDR3 reads TGTGCCAGCTACCGATACGGGACACGGTTCTACGAGCAGTACTTC. Protein sequence: CASYRYGTRFYEQYF.

This chain links TRBV18 with TRBJ2-5; TRBD2 might be the D (6 bases). Germline V lookup: CDR1 KGHSH, CDR2 LQKENI. This CDR3 spans 13 amino acids. V was cut by 3 bases and J by 4 bases, with 9 bases left in between. The CDR3 region has the DNA TGTGCCAGCTCACCCGGGGGTGGAGAGACCCAGTACTTC. Translating gives CASSPGGGETQYF.

In its sample, this clone was seen a few times. The gene calls are TRBV4-1 and TRBJ1-2, with 9 bases that match TRBD1. The CDR3 consists of 15 residues. J gave up 7 bases and V 0 bases, and 6 bases lay outside the gene matches. Germline loops: CDR1 MGHRA, CDR2 YSYEKL. In DNA form, the CDR3 reads TGCGCCAGCAGCCAAGAGCCGGGACAGGGACGTGGCTACACCTTC. This gives the protein CASSQEPGQGRGYTF.

With regard to this clone: One junction end disagrees with the germline gene, perhaps due to a read error. The J gene is TRBJ1-1, the V gene TRBV5-4; D is undetermined. The CDR3 totals 14 residues. The V gene's germline CDR1 is SGHNT and CDR2 YYREEE (reference sequence). CDR3 sequence (DNA): TGTGCCAGCAGCTTGGATGTAGGAAGGACTGAGGCTTTCTTT. Translation gives CASSLDVGRTEAFF.

The table lists this clone with a few counts. The rearrangement links TRBV5-1 to TRBJ2-1; 10 bases match TRBD1. Germline V lookup: CDR1 SGHRS, CDR2 YFSETQ. The CDR3 runs to 12 residues. The J segment lost 8 bases and the V segment lost 4 bases, leaving 0 bases of the junction unmatched. The CDR3 spells CASSGTGDEQFF. DNA of the CDR3: TGCGCCAGCAGCGGGACAGGGGATGAGCAGTTCTTC. Based on the CDR3 plus reference TRBV5-1 and TRBJ2-1, the full variable domain is KAGVTQTPRYLIKTRGQQVTLSCSPISGHRSVSWYQQTPGQGLQFLFEYFSETQRNKGNFPGRFSGRQFSNSRSEMNVSTLELGDSALYLCASSGTGDEQFFGPGTRLTVL.

The rearrangement links TRBV2 to TRBJ2-5; 8 bases match TRBD2. V lost 7 bases to trimming and J lost 5 bases; unmatched junction nucleotides: 15. The CDR3 totals 16 residues. Germline V lookup: CDR1 SNHLY, CDR2 FYNNEI. The CDR3 sequence is CASKRAGAFGEETQYF. The CDR3 DNA is TGTGCCAGCAAGAGAGCGGGGGCCTTCGGAGAGGAGACCCAGTACTTC.

The chain uses TRBV6-5 and TRBJ2-4, with D possibly matching TRBD2 (5 bases). Between the trimmed V and J ends, which lost 0 bases and 1 base, there was a span of 7 bases. CDR1 is MNHEY and CDR2 is SVGAGI in the germline V gene. The CDR3 has 15 amino acids. The CDR3: CASSYSPGAKNIQYF. The CDR3 DNA is TGTGCCAGCAGTTACTCTCCGGGGGCCAAAAACATTCAGTACTTC.

The rearrangement links TRBV28 to TRBJ1-2, with D perhaps TRBD1 (6 bases). The germline CDR1 and CDR2 sequences are MDHEN and SYDVKM. The CDR3 is 12 amino acids. V gave up 8 bases and J gave up 8 bases, with 15 bases separating them. The chain's CDR3 is CASGGRPGGYTF. CDR3 sequence (DNA): TGTGCCAGCGGGGGCAGGCCTGGCGGCTACACCTTC.

This clone was found once. The chain is built from TRBV5-1 and TRBJ1-1; 8 positions agree with TRBD1. The length of the CDR3 is 13 residues. The V gene's germline CDR1 is SGHRS and CDR2 YFSETQ. Unmatched junction bases numbered 8, after V lost 3 bases and J lost 10 bases. CDR3 residues: CASSYQGGTGAFF. Here the CDR3 DNA reads TGCGCCAGCAGCTATCAGGGCGGGACAGGAGCTTTCTTT.